The rows below give T cell receptor beta chains drawn from one sample of a study of CD8 T cells in ankylosing spondylitis. Each CDR3 protein gets one entry after TCRdb re-called the 5' RACE reads with MiXCR. The sample carries around 30,000 distinct CDR3 sequences, 7.2% recorded once. The sequencing sample was made of blood, either unsorted or a sorted T cell fraction (not recorded which). The receptors originated from a male donor with ankylosing spondylitis or in good health (not recorded which). CDR3s leave out the opening cysteine and the closing phenylalanine or tryptophan. Fields, in order: V gene, J gene, CDR3 protein.

V gene: TRBV5-1
J gene: TRBJ2-5
CDR3 protein: ASSFSGSQETQY

V gene: TRBV10-3
J gene: TRBJ2-1
CDR3 protein: AISVPLTSGRSSSYNEQF

V gene: TRBV5-5
J gene: TRBJ2-7
CDR3 protein: ASSSGTSYEQY

V gene: TRBV24-1
J gene: TRBJ2-7
CDR3 protein: ATSDGQGSSYEQY

V gene: TRBV2
J gene: TRBJ2-4
CDR3 protein: ARIDPGGGNIQY

V gene: TRBV12-3/TRBV12-4
J gene: TRBJ1-5
CDR3 protein: ASSLVPRDQPQH

V gene: TRBV18
J gene: TRBJ1-1
CDR3 protein: ASSPYTASNTEAF

V gene: TRBV2
J gene: TRBJ2-2
CDR3 protein: ASSEGQAIAGELF

V gene: TRBV10-3
J gene: TRBJ2-5
CDR3 protein: AISTDRQETQY

V gene: TRBV5-6
J gene: TRBJ2-1
CDR3 protein: ASSPGLNNEQF

V gene: TRBV11-2
J gene: TRBJ1-2
CDR3 protein: ASTLGLGRSSGYT

V gene: TRBV6-5
J gene: TRBJ2-1
CDR3 protein: ASSYPNVDEQF

V gene: TRBV18
J gene: TRBJ2-6
CDR3 protein: ASSPGGSSGANVLT

V gene: TRBV6-5
J gene: TRBJ2-7
CDR3 protein: ASSSRLAGGYEQY

V gene: TRBV28
J gene: TRBJ2-2
CDR3 protein: ASSLQSGLNTGELF

V gene: TRBV6-5
J gene: TRBJ2-1
CDR3 protein: ASSYSLGAGINEQF

V gene: TRBV28
J gene: TRBJ2-1
CDR3 protein: ASSAPRTLNEQF

V gene: TRBV12-3/TRBV12-4
J gene: TRBJ1-3
CDR3 protein: ASSLPGGFGNTIY

V gene: TRBV3-1
J gene: TRBJ2-2
CDR3 protein: ACSQYQGLAGELF

V gene: TRBV11-3
J gene: TRBJ2-1
CDR3 protein: ASSPKYDRGYEQF